This T cell receptor (beta chain) emerged from a study of T cell changes during pregnancy in multiple sclerosis. Sequenced by immunoSEQ multiplex PCR; TCRdb stores in-frame clones only, minus some. The profile shows roughly 26,000 clones, nearly 90% of them singletons. This clone was seen only a few times. Per germline, CDR1 GTSNPN and CDR2 SVGIG (reference sequence). The CDR3 has 15 residues. The germline V and J ends were trimmed by 3 bases and 2 bases, with 16 bases remaining between them. The J gene is TRBJ1-2, the V gene TRBV30; weak D call: TRBD1 (6 bases). The TCR comes from a female donor with multiple sclerosis, enrolled in a pregnancy study. This specimen consisted of CD8+ T cells from peripheral blood mononuclear cells, obtained in the second trimester of pregnancy. CDR3 sequence reads: CAWSVGAGENYGYTF. CDR3 coding DNA: TGTGCCTGGAGCGTCGGCGCAGGGGAAAACTATGGCTACACCTTC.